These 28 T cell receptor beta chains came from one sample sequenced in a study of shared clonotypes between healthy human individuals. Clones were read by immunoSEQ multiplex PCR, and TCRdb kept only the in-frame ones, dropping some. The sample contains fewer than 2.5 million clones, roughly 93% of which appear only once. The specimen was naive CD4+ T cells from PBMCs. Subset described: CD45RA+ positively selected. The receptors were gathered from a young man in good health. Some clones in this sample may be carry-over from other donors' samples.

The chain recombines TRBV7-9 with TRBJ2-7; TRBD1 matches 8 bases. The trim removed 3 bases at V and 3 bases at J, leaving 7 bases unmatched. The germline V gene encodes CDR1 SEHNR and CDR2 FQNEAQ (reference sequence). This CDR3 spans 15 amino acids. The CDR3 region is CASSFWDRTFYEQYF. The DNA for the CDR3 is TGTGCCAGCAGCTTCTGGGACAGGACGTTCTACGAGCAGTACTTC.

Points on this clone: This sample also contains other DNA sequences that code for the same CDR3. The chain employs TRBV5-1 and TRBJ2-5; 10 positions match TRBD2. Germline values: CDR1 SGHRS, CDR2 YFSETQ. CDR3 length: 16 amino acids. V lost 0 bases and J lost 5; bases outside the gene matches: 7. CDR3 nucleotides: TGCGCCAGCAGCTTGGGTCTAGCGGGAGAGGTGGAGACCCAGTACTTC. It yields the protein CASSLGLAGEVETQYF.

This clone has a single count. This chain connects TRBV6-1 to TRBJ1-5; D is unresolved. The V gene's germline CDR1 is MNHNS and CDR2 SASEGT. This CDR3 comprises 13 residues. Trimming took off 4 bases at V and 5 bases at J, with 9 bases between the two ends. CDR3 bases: TGTGCCAGCAGTGGGATAACGTATCAGCCCCAGCATTTT. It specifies CASSGITYQPQHF.

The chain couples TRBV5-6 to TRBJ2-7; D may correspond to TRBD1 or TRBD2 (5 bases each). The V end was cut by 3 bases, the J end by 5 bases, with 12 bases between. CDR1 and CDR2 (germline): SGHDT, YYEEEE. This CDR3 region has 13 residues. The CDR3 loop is CASSWGRGDEQYF. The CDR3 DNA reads TGTGCCAGCAGCTGGGGACGAGGGGACGAGCAGTACTTC.

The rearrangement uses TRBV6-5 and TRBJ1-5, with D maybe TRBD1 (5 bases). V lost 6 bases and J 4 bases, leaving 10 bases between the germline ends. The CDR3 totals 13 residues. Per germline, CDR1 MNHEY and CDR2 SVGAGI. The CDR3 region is CASRQGLNQPQHF. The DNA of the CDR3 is TGTGCCAGCAGGCAGGGATTGAATCAGCCCCAGCATTTT.

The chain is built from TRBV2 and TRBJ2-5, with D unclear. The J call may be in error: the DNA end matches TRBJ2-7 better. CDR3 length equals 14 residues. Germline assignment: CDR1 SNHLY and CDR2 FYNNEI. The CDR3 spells CASTWRVTTYEQYF. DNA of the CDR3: TGTGCCAGCACTTGGAGAGTCACTACCTACGAGCAGTACTTC.

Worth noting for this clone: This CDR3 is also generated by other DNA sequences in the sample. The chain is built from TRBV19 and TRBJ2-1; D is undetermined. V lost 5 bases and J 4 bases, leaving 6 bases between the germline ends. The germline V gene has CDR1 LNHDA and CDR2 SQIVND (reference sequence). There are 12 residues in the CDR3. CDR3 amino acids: CASSPRYNEQFF. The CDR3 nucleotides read TGTGCCAGTAGTCCGCGGTACAATGAGCAGTTCTTC.

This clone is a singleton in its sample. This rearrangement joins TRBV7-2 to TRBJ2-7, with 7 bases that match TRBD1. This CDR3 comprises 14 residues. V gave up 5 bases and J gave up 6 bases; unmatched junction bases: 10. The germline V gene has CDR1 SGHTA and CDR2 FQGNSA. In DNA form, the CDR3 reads TGTGCCAGCAGCCTCGGCCGGACAGGCGGCGAGCAGTACTTC. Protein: CASSLGRTGGEQYF.

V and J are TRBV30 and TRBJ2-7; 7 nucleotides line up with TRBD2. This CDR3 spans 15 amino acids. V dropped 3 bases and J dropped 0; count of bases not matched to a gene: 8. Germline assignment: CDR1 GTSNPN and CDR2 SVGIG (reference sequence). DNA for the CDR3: TGTGCCTGGAGATTCCGGGGAGGGAGCTCCTACGAGCAGTACTTC. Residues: CAWRFRGGSSYEQYF. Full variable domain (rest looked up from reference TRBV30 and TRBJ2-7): SQTIHQWPATLVQPVGSPLSLECTVEGTSNPNLYWYRQAAGRGLQLLFYSVGIGQISSEVPQNLSASRPQDRQFILSSKKLLLSDSGFYLCAWRFRGGSSYEQYFGPGTRLTVT.

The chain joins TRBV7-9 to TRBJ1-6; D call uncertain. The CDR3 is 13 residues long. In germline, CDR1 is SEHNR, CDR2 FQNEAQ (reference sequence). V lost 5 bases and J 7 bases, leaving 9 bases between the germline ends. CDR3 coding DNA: TGTGCCAGCAGCCTAGATCCGAATTCACCCCTCCACTTT. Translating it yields CASSLDPNSPLHF.

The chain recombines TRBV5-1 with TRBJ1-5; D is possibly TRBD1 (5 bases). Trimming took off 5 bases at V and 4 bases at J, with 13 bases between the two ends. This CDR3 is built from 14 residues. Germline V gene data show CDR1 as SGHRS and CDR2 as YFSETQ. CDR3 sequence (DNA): TGCGCCAGCAGACAGGACCCGACTAATCAGCCCCAGCATTTT. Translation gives CASRQDPTNQPQHF.

CDR3: CASSPWEGTSTDTQYF. The CDR3 DNA sequence: TGTGCCAGCAGCCCCTGGGAGGGGACTAGCACAGATACGCAGTATTTT. V usage is TRBV7-2 and J usage is TRBJ2-3; 7 bases match TRBD2. Germline-derived CDR1 and CDR2 are SGHTA and FQGNSA. V lost 5 bases to trimming and J lost 0 bases; unmatched junction nucleotides: 8. The CDR3 loop spans 16 amino acids.

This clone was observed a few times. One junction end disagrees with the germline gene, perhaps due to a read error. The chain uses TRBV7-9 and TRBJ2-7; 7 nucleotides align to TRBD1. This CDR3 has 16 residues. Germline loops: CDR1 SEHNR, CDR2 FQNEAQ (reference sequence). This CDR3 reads CASSIATGLSSYEQYF. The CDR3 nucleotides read TGTGCCAGCAGCATAGCGACAGGGCTAAGCTCCTACGAGCAGTACTTC.

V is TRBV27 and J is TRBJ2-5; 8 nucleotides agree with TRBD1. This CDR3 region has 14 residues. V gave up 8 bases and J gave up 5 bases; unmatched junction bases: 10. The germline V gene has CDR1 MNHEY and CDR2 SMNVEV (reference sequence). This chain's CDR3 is CASLGTGYWETQYF. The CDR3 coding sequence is TGTGCCAGCCTAGGGACAGGCTATTGGGAGACCCAGTACTTC.

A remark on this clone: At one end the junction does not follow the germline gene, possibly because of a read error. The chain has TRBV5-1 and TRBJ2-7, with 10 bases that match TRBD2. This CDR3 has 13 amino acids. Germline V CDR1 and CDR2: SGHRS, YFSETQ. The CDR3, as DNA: TGCGCCAGCAGCTTTGTAGCGGGAGGTGAAGGGCACTTC. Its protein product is CASSFVAGGEGHF. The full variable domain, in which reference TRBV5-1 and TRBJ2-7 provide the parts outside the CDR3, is KAGVTQTPRYLIKTRGQQVTLSCSPISGHRSVSWYQQTPGQGLQFLFEYFSETQRNKGNFPGRFSGRQFSNSRSEMNVSTLELGDSALYLCASSFVAGGEGHFGPGTRLTVT.

As DNA, the CDR3 is TGTGCCAGCAGTTGGGACAGAGATACGCAGTATTTT. It specifies CASSWDRDTQYF. The V and J genes are TRBV6-6 and TRBJ2-3; 7 nucleotides agree with TRBD1. The V gene's germline CDR1 is MNHNY and CDR2 SVGAGI (reference sequence). With V trimmed by 4 bases and J by 5 bases, 0 bases remained unmatched. The CDR3 consists of 12 residues.

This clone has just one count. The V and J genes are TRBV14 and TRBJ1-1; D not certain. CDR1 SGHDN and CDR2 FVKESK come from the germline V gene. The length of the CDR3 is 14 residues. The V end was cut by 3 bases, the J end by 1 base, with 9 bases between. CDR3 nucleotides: TGTGCCAGCAGCCAGGGGTTAGGGAACACTGAAGCTTTCTTT. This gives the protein CASSQGLGNTEAFF.

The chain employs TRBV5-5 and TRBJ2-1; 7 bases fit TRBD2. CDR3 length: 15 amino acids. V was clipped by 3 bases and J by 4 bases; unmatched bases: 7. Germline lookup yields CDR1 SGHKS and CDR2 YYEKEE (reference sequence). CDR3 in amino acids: CASSWERESYNEQFF. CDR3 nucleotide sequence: TGTGCCAGCAGCTGGGAGCGGGAATCTTACAATGAGCAGTTCTTC.

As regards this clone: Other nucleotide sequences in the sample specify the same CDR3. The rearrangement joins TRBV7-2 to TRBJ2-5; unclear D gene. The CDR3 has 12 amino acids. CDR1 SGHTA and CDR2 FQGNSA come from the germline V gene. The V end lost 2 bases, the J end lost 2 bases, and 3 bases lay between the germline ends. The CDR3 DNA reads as TGTGCCAGCAGCTTACTGCAAGAGACCCAGTACTTC. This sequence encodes CASSLLQETQYF. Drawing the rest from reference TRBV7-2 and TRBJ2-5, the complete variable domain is GAGVSQSPSNKVTEKGKDVELRCDPISGHTALYWYRQSLGQGLEFLIYFQGNSAPDKSGLPSDRFSAERTGGSVSTLTIQRTQQEDSAVYLCASSLLQETQYFGPGTRLLVL.

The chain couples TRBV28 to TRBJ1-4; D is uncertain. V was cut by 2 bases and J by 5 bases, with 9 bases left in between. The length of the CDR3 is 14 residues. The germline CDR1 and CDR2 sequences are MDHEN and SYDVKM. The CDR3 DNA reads TGTGCCAGCAGTTTAGACGGCTGGAATGAAAAACTGTTTTTT. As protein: CASSLDGWNEKLFF. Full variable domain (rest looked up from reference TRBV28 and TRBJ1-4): DVKVTQSSRYLVKRTGEKVFLECVQDMDHENMFWYRQDPGLGLRLIYFSYDVKMKEKGDIPEGYSVSREKKERFSLILESASTNQTSMYLCASSLDGWNEKLFFGSGTQLSVL.

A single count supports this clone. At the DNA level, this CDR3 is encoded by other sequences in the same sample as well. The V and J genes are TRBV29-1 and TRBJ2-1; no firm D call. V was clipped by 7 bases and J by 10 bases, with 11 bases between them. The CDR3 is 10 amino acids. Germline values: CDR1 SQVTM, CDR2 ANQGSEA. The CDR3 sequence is CSGLVHEQFF. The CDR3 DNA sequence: TGCAGCGGTCTAGTCCACGAGCAGTTCTTC.

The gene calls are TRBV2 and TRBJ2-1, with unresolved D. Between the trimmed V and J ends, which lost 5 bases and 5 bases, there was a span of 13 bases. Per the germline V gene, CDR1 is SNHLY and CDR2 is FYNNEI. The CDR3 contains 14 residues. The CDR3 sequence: CASSPNRANNEQFF. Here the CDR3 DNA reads TGTGCCAGCAGTCCAAACCGCGCCAACAATGAGCAGTTCTTC.

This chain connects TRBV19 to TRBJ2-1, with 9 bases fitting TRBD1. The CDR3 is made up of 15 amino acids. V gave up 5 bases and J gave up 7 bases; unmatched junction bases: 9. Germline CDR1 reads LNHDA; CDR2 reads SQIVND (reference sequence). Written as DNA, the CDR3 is TGTGCCAGTAGTGTCCCGAACAGGGGGCAAAATGAGCAGTTCTTC. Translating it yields CASSVPNRGQNEQFF.

CDR3 nucleotides: TGTGCCAGCAGTCTCGGGGGGACAGGGGGGCACGAGCAGTACTTC. Residues: CASSLGGTGGHEQYF. The V and J genes are TRBV6-5 and TRBJ2-7; 11 positions match TRBD1. CDR3 length: 15 residues. Germline CDR1 MNHEY, CDR2 SVGAGI. V lost 5 bases, J lost 5 bases, and 8 bases stayed unmatched.

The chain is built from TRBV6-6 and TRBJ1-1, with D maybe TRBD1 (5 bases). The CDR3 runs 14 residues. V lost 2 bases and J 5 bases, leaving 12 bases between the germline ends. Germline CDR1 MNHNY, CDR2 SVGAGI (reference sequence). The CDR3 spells CASSYRGAWTEAFF. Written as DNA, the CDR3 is TGTGCCAGCAGTTACCGCGGGGCGTGGACTGAAGCTTTCTTT.

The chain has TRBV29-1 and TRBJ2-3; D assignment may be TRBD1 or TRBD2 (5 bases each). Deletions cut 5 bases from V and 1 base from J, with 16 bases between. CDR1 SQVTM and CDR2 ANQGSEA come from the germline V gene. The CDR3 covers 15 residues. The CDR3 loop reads CSVLTGTAGTDTQYF. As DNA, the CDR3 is TGCAGCGTTCTTACCGGGACCGCGGGCACAGATACGCAGTATTTT.

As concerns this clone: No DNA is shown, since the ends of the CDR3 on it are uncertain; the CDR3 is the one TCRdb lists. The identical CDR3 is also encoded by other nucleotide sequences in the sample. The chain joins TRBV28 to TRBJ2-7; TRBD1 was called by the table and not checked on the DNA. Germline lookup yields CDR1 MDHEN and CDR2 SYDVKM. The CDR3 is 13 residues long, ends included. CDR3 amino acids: CASSSGQGYEQYF.

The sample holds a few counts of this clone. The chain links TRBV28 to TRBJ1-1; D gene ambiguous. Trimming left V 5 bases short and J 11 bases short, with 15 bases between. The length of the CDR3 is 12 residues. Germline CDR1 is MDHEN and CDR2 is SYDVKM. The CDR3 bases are TGTGCCAGCAGTCCTCCCGCCCTGAGGGCTTTCTTT. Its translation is CASSPPALRAFF.